The present T cell receptor (beta chain) was sequenced within a study of beta chain features in type 1 diabetes. The CDR3 totals 14 residues. V lost 2 bases and J lost 1; bases outside the gene matches: 2. Germline CDR1 and CDR2: SGHRS and YFSETQ. General study points: Shortening of TCRB CDR3s, moderate but significant, appeared in all four CD4+ subsets of Type 1 diabetes patients.

Reverse transcription of all isolated RNA meant that expressed TCRB transcripts were sequenced. The method was immunoSEQ multiplex PCR; TCRdb's version includes in-frame clones alone and lacks a portion of them. The repertoire holds around 710,000 clones, with 9.5% to 15% as singletons. A note on this clone: The antigen remains undetermined. Other DNA sequences within the sample encode an identical CDR3.

Per donor, one heparinised blood draw averaged about 116 mL. Input material: naive CD4+ T cells from blood. The V and J genes are TRBV5-1 and TRBJ2-5; TRBD2 matches 7 bases. This sequence was found in a man aged 25 to 40 with type 1 diabetes. CDR3: CASSLAGTQETQYF. The CDR3 DNA is TGCGCCAGCAGCTTAGCGGGGACCCAAGAGACCCAGTACTTC.